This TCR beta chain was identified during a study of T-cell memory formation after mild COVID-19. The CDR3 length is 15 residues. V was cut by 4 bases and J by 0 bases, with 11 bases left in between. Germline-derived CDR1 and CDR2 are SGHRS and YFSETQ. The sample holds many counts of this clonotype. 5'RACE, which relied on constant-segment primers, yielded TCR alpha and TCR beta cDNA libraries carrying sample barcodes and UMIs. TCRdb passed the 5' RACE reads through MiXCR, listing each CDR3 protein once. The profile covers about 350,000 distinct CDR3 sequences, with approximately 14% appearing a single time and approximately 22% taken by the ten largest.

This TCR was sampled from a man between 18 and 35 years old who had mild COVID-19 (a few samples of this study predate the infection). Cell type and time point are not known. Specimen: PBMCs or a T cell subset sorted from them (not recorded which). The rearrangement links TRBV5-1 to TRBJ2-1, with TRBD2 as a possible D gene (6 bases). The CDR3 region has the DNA TGCGCCAGCAGCGTCGAGGAGGGCTCCTACAATGAGCAGTTCTTC. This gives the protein CASSVEEGSYNEQFF.